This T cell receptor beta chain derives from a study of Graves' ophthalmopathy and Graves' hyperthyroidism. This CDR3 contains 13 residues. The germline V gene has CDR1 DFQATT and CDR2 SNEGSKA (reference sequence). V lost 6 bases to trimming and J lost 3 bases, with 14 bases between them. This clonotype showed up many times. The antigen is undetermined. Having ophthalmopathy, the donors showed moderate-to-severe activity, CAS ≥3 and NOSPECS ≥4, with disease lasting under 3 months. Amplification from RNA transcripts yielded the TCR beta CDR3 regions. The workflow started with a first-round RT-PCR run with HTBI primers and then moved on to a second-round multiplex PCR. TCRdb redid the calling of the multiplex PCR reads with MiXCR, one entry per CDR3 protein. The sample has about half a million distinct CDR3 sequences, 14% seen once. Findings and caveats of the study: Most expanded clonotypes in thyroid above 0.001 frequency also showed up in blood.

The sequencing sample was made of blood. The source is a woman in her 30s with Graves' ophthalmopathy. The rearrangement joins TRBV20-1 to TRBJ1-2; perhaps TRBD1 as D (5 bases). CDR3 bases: TGCAGTGCCACTCCGACAGAGGACTATGGCTACACCTTC. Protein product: CSATPTEDYGYTF.